This T cell receptor (beta chain) was recovered during a study of CD8+ T cells in alopecia areata. Turning to the study itself: Treated patients took oral tofacitinib at 5 to 10 mg twice daily. Study-level results: Persistence in scalp and blood during tofacitinib was observed for many expanded lesional clones. Among the top 100, expanded CD8+ clones, as well as scalp clonality, were significantly decreased by tofacitinib.

This clone was seen more than once but under ten times. Its antigen is undetermined. Germline V gene data show CDR1 as SGHTA and CDR2 as FQGNSA. Trimming took 1 base from V and 2 from J; bases not matched to a gene: 2. The CDR3 spans 15 residues. Treatment given: oral pan-JAK inhibitor, 5-10 mg twice daily. It was from PBMCs that CD4+ and CD8+ T cells were sorted. cDNA serving as the sequencing template came from extracted, reverse transcribed RNA. The method was immunoSEQ multiplex PCR; TCRdb's version includes in-frame clones alone and lacks a portion of them. The sample lists roughly 200,000 clones; 55% to 70% were seen once.

The chain is built from TRBV7-2 and TRBJ2-3; 8 bases are shared with TRBD1. Sequenced here: CD4+ T cells sorted from blood, sampled at week 4, from a patient treated with tofacitinib. This sequence originates from a human donor with alopecia areata. The CDR3 nucleotides are TGTGCCAGCAGCTTAGGACAGGGGATCACAGATACGCAGTATTTT. Translation: CASSLGQGITDTQYF.